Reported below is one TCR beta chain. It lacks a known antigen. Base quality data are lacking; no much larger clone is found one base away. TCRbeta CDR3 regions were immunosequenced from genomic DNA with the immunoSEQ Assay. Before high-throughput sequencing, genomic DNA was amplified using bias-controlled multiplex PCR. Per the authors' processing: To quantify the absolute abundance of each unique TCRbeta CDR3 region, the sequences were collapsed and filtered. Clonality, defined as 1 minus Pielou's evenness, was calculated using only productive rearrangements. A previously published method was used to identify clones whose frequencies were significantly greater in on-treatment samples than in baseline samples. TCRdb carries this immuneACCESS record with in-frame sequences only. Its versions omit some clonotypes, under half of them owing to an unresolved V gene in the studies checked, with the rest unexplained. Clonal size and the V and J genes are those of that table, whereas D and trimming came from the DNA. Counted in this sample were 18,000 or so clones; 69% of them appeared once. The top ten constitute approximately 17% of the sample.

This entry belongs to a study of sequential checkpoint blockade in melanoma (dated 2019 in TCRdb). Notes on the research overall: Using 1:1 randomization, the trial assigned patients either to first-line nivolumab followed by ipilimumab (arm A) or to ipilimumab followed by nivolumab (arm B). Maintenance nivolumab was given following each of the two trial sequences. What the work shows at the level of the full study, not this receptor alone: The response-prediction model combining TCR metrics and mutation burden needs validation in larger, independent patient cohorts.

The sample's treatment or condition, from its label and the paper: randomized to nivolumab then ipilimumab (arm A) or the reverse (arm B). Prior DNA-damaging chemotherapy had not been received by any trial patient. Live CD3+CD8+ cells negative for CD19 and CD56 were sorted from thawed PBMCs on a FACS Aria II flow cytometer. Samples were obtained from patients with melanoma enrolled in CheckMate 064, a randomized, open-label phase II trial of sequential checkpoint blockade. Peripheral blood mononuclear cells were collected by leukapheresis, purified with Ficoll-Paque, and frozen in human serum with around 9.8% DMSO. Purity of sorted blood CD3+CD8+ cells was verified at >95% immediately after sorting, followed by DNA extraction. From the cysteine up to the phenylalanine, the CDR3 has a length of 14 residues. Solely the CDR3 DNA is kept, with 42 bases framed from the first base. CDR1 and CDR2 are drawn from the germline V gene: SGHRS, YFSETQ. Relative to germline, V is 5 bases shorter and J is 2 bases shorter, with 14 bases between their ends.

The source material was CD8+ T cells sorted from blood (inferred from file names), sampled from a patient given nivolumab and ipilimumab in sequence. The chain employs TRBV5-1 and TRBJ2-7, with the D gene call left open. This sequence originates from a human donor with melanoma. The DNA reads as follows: TGCGCCAGCAGTCCACAGCTCGTTCCCTACGAGCAGTACTTC. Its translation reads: CASSPQLVPYEQYF.